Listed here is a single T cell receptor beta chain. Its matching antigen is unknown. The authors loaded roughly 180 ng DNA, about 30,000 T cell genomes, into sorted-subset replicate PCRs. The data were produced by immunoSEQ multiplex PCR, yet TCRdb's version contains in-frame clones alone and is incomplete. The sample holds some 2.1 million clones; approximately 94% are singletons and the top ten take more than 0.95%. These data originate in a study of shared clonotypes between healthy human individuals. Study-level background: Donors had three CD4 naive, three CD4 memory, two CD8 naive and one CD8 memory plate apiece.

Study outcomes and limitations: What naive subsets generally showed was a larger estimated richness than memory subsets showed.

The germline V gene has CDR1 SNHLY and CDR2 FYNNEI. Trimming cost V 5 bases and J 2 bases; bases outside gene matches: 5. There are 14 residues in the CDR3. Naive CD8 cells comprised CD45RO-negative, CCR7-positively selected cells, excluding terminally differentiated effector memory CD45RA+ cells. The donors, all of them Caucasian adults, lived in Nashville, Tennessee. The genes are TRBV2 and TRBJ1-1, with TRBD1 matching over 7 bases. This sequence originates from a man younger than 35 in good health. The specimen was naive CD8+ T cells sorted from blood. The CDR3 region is CASSQQGFNTEAFF. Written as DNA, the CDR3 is TGTGCCAGCAGTCAACAGGGGTTCAACACTGAAGCTTTCTTT.